This T cell receptor (beta chain) was identified in a study of radiotherapy plus CTLA-4 blockade in lung cancer. From germline, CDR1 is SGHVS and CDR2 FNYEAQ. The CDR3 has 17 residues. The junction had 15 bases not matched to a gene; V was cut back by 8 bases and J by 2 bases. Sequencing used immunoSEQ multiplex PCR; TCRdb keeps in-frame clones, though not all of them. The repertoire includes about 82,000 clones, more than 70% of them detected once, and over 11% sits in the top ten. This receptor was identified in a human donor with non-small cell lung cancer that progressed on radiotherapy plus ipilimumab. The rearrangement joins TRBV7-6 to TRBJ2-4, with 7 bases matching TRBD1. This material consisted of peripheral blood, taken from a patient treated with radiotherapy plus ipilimumab. DNA of the CDR3: TGTGCCAGCCGTCCGACAGGGAAAGGCCTCCCCAAAAACATTCAGTACTTC. Translated: CASRPTGKGLPKNIQYF.